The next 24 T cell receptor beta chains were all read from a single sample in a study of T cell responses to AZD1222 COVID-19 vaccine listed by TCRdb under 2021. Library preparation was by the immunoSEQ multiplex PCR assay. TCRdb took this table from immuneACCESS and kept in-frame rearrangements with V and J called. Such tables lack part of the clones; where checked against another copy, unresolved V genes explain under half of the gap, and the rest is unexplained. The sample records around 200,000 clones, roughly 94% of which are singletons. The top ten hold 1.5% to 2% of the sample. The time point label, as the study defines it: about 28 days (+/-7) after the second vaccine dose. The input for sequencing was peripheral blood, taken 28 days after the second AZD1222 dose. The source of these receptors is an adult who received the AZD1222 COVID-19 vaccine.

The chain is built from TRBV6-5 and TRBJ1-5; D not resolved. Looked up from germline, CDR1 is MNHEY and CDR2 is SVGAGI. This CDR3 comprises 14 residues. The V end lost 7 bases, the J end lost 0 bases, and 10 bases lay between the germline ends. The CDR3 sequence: CASNGGLSNQPQHF. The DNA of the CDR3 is TGTGCCAGCAACGGAGGCCTTAGCAATCAGCCCCAGCATTTT.

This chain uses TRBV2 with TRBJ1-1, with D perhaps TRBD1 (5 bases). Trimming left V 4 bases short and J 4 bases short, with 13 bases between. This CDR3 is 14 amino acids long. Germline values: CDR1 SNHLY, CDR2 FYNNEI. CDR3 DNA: TGTGCCAGCAGTGCGGCGGGAGGGGTCACTGAAGCTTTCTTT. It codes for CASSAAGGVTEAFF.

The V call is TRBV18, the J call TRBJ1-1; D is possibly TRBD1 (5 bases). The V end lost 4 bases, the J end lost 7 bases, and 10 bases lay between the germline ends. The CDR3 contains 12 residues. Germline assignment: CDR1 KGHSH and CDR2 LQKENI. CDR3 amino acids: CASSRDRNEAFF. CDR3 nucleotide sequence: TGTGCCAGCTCACGGGACCGTAATGAAGCTTTCTTT.

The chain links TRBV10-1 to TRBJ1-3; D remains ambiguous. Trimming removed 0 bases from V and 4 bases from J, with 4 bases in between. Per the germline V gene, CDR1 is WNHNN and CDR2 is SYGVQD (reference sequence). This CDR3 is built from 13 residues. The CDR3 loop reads CASSESGGNTIYF. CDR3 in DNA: TGCGCCAGCAGTGAGTCGGGGGGAAACACCATATATTTT.

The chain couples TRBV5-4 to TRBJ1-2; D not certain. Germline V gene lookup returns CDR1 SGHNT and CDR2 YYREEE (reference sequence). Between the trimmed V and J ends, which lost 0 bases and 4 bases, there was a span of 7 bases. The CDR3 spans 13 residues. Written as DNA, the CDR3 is TGTGCCAGCAGCTTGGCAGCTACCTATGGCTACACCTTC. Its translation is CASSLAATYGYTF.

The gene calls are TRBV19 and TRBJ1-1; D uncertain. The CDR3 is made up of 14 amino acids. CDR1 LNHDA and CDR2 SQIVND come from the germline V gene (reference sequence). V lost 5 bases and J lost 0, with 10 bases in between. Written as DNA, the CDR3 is TGTGCCAGTAGTTATTACGGATTGAACACTGAAGCTTTCTTT. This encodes CASSYYGLNTEAFF.

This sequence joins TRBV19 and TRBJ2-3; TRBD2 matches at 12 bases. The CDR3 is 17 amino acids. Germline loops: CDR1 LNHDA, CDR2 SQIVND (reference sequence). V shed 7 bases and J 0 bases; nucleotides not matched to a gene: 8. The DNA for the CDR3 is TGTGCCAGTACCCCTGGACTAGCGGGGTATAGCACAGATACGCAGTATTTT. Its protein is CASTPGLAGYSTDTQYF.

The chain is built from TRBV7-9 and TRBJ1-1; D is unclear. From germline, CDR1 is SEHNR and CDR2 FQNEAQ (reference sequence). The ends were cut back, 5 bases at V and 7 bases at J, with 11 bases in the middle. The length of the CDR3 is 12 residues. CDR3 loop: CASSHPGSEAFF. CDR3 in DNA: TGTGCCAGCAGCCATCCGGGGAGTGAAGCTTTCTTT.

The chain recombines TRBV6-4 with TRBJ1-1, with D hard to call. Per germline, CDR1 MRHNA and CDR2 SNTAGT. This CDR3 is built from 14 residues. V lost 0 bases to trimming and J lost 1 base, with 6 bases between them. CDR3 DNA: TGTGCCAGCAGTGACTCCCCCGAGAACACTGAAGCTTTCTTT. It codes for CASSDSPENTEAFF.

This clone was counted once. For the CDR3, the DNA is TGTGCCAGCAGCCAAGTGTGGGGATCTGGAAACACCATATATTTT. This sequence encodes CASSQVWGSGNTIYF. V and J are TRBV3-1 (or the pseudogene TRBV3-2) and TRBJ1-3; no clear D gene. The V end lost 1 base, the J end lost 1 base, and 8 bases lay between the germline ends. CDR1 is LGHDT and CDR2 is YNNKEL in the germline V gene (reference sequence). This CDR3 is built from 15 residues.

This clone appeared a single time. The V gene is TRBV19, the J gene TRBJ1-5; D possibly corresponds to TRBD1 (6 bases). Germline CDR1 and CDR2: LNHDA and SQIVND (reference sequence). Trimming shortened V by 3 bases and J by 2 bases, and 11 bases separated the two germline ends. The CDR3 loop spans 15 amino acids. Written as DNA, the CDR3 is TGTGCCAGTAGTATCATACGACAGGGCAATCAGCCCCAGCATTTT. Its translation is CASSIIRQGNQPQHF.

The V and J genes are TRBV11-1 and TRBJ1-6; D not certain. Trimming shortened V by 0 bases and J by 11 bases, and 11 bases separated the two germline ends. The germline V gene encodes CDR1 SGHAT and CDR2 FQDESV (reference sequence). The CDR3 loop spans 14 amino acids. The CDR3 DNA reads TGTGCCAGCAGCTTAGCGTCTGGGAGGGCACCCCTCCACTTT. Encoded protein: CASSLASGRAPLHF.

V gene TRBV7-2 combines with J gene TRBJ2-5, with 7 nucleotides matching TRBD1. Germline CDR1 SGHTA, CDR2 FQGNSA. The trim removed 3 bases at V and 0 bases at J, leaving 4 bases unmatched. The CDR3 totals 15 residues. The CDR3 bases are TGTGCCAGCAGCTTCAGAGGGACAGACCAAGAGACCCAGTACTTC. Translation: CASSFRGTDQETQYF. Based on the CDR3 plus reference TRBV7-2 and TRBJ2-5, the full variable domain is GAGVSQSPSNKVTEKGKDVELRCDPISGHTALYWYRQSLGQGLEFLIYFQGNSAPDKSGLPSDRFSAERTGGSVSTLTIQRTQQEDSAVYLCASSFRGTDQETQYFGPGTRLLVL.

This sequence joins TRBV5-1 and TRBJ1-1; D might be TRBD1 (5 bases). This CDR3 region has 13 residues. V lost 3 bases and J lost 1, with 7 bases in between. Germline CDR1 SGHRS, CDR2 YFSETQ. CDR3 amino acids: CASSSTANTEAFF. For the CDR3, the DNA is TGCGCCAGCAGCTCGACAGCGAACACTGAAGCTTTCTTT.

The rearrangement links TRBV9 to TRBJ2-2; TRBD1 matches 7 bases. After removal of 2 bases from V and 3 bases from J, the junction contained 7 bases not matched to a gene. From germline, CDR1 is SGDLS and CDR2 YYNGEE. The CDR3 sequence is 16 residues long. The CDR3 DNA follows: TGTGCCAGCAGCGTTATAGGGGGCCTTTACACCGGGGAGCTGTTTTTT. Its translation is CASSVIGGLYTGELFF. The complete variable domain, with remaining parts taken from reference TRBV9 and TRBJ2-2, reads DSGVTQTPKHLITATGQRVTLRCSPRSGDLSVYWYQQSLDQGLQFLIQYYNGEERAKGNILERFSAQQFPDLHSELNLSSLELGDSALYFCASSVIGGLYTGELFFGEGSRLTVL.

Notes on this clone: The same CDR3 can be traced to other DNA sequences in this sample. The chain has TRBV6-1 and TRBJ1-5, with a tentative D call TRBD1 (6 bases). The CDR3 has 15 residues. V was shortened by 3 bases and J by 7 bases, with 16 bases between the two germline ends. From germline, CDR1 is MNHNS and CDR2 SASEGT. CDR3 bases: TGTGCCAGCAGTGAGCGCGGGGGGCGGGTGCAGCCCCAGCATTTT. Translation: CASSERGGRVQPQHF.

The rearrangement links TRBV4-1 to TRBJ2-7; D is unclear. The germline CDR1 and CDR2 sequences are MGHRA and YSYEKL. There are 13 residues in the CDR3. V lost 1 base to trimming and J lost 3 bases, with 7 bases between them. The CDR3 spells CASSQGPDYEQYF. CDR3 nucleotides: TGCGCCAGCAGCCAAGGGCCGGACTACGAGCAGTACTTC.

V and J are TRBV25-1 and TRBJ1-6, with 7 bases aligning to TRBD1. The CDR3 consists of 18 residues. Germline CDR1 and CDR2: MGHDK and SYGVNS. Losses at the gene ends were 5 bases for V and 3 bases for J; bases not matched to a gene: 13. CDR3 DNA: TGTGCCAGCAGTACCCACAGGGGCGAGGGAAGCTATAATTCACCCCTCCACTTT. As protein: CASSTHRGEGSYNSPLHF.

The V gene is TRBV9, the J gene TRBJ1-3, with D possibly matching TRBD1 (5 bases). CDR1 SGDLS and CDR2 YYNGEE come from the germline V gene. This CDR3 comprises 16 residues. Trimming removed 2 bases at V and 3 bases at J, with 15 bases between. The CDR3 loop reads CASSVRGAGFGNTIYF. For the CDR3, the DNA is TGTGCCAGCAGCGTCCGGGGCGCGGGGTTTGGAAACACCATATATTTT. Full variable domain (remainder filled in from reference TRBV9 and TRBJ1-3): DSGVTQTPKHLITATGQRVTLRCSPRSGDLSVYWYQQSLDQGLQFLIQYYNGEERAKGNILERFSAQQFPDLHSELNLSSLELGDSALYFCASSVRGAGFGNTIYFGEGSWLTVV.

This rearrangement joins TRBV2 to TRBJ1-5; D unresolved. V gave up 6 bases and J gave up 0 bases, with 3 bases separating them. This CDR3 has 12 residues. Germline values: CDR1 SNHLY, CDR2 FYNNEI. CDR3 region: CASRASNQPQHF. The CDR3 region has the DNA TGTGCCAGCAGGGCTAGCAATCAGCCCCAGCATTTT.

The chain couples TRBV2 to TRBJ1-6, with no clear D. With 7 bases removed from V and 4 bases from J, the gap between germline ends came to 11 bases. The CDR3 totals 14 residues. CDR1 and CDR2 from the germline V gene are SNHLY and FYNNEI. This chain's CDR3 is CASKGHLYNSPLHF. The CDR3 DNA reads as TGTGCCAGCAAGGGCCATCTTTATAATTCACCCCTCCACTTT.

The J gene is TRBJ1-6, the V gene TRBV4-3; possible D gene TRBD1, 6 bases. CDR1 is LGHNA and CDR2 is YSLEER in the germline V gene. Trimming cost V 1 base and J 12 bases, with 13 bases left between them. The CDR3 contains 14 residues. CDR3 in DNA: TGCGCCAGCAGCCAAGCGCCAGGGGCCGGACCCCTCCACTTT. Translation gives CASSQAPGAGPLHF.

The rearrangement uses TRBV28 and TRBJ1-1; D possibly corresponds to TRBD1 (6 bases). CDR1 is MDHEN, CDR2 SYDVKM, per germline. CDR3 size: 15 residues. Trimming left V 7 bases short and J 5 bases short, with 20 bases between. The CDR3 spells CASTPPGRGKTEAFF. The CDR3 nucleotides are TGTGCCAGCACCCCCCCAGGCAGGGGAAAAACTGAAGCTTTCTTT.

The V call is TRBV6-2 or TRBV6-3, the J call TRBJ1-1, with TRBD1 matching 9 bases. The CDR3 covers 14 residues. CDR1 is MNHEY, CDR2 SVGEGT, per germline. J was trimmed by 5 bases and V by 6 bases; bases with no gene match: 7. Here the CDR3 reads CASSLDRGRTEAFF. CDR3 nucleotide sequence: TGTGCCAGCAGCCTGGACAGGGGCCGAACTGAAGCTTTCTTT.